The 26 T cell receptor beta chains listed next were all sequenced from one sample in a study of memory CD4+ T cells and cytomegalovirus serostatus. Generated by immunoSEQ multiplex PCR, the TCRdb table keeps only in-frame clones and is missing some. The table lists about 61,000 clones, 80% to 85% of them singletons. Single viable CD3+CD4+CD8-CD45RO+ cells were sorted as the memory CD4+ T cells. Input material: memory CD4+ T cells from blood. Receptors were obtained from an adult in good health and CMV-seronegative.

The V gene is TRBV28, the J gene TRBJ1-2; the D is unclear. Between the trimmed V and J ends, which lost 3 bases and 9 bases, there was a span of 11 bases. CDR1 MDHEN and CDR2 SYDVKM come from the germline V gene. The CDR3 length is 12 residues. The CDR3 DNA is TGTGCCAGCAGTTTGGGCAGCCGCCGCTACACCTTC. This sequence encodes CASSLGSRRYTF.

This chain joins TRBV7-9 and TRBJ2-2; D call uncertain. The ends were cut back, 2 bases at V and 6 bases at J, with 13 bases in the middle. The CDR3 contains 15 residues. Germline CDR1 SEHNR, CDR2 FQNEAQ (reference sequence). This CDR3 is CASSLLGGMAGELFF. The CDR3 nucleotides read TGTGCCAGCAGCTTATTGGGTGGGATGGCCGGGGAGCTGTTTTTT.

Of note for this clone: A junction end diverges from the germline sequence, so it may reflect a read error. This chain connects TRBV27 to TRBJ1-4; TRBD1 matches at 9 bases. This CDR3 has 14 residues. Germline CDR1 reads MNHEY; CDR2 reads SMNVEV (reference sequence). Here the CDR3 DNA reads TGTGCCAGCAGTAAGGACAGGGGTAATCAAAAACTGTTTTTT. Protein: CASSKDRGNQKLFF.

CDR3 region: CASSQAGVGEQFF. CDR3 DNA: TGCGCCAGCAGCCAGGCAGGGGTGGGTGAGCAGTTCTTC. V gene TRBV4-1 combines with J gene TRBJ2-1, with a weak D call TRBD1 (6 bases). The CDR3 is 13 amino acids. CDR1 and CDR2 (germline): MGHRA, YSYEKL. V was pared by 3 bases and J by 9 bases, with 12 bases between.

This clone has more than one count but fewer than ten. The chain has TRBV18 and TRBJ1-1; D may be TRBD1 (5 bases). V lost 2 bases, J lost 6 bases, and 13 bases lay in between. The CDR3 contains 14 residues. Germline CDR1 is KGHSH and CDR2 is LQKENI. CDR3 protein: CASSPGRAPSEAFF. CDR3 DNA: TGTGCCAGCTCACCAGGCAGGGCCCCCTCTGAAGCTTTCTTT. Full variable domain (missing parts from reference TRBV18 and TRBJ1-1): NAGVMQNPRHLVRRRGQEARLRCSPMKGHSHVYWYRQLPEEGLKFMVYLQKENIIDESGMPKERFSAEFPKEGPSILRIQQVVRGDSAAYFCASSPGRAPSEAFFGQGTRLTVV.

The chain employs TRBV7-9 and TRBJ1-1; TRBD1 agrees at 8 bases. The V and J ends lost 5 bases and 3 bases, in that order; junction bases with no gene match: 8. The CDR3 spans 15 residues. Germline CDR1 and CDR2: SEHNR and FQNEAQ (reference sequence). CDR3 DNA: TGTGCCAGCAGCCCCCGGACAGGGTGGGACACTGAAGCTTTCTTT. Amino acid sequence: CASSPRTGWDTEAFF.

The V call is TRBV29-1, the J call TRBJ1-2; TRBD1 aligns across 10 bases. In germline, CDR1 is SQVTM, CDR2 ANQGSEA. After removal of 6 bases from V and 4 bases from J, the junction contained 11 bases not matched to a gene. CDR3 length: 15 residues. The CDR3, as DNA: TGCAGCGTGGAAACCCGGGACAGGGGATCCTATGGCTACACCTTC. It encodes CSVETRDRGSYGYTF.

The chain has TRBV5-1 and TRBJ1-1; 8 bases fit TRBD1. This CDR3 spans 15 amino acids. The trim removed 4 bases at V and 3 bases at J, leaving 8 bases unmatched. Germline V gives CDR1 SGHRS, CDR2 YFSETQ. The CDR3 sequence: CASSRGTGTYTEAFF. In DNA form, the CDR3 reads TGCGCCAGCAGCCGAGGGACAGGAACCTACACTGAAGCTTTCTTT. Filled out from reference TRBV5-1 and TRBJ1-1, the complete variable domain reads KAGVTQTPRYLIKTRGQQVTLSCSPISGHRSVSWYQQTPGQGLQFLFEYFSETQRNKGNFPGRFSGRQFSNSRSEMNVSTLELGDSALYLCASSRGTGTYTEAFFGQGTRLTVV.

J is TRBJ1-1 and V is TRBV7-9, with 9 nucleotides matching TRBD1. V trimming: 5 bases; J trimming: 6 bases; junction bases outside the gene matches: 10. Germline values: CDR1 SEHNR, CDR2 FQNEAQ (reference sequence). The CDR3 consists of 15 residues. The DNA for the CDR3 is TGTGCCAGCAGCGCCGAGACAGGGGGGAAAGCTGAAGCTTTCTTT. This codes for CASSAETGGKAEAFF.

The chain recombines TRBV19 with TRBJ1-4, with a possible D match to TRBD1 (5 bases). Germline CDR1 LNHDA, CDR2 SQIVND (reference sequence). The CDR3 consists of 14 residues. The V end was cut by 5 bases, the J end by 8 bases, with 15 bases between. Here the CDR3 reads CASSLRGVGEKLFF. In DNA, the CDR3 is TGTGCCAGTAGTCTCAGAGGGGTCGGCGAAAAACTGTTTTTT.

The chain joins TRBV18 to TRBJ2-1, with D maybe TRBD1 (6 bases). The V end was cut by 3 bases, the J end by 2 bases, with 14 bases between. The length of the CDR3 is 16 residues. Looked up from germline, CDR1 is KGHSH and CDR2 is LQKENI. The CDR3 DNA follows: TGTGCCAGCTCACCCGCAGGGGTGGGTGCCTACAATGAGCAGTTCTTC. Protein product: CASSPAGVGAYNEQFF.

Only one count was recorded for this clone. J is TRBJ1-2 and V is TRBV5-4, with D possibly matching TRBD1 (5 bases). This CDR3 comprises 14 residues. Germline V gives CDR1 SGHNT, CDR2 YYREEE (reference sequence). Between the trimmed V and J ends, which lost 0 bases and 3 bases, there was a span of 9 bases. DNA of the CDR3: TGTGCCAGCAGCTTGGTAGCAGGGCACTATGGCTACACCTTC. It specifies CASSLVAGHYGYTF.

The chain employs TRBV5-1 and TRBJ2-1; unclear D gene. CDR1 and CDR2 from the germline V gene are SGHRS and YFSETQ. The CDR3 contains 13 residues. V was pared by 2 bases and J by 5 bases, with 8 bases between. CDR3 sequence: CASSFDNDNEQFF. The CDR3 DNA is TGCGCCAGCAGCTTTGACAACGACAATGAGCAGTTCTTC. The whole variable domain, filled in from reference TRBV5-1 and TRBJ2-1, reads KAGVTQTPRYLIKTRGQQVTLSCSPISGHRSVSWYQQTPGQGLQFLFEYFSETQRNKGNFPGRFSGRQFSNSRSEMNVSTLELGDSALYLCASSFDNDNEQFFGPGTRLTVL.

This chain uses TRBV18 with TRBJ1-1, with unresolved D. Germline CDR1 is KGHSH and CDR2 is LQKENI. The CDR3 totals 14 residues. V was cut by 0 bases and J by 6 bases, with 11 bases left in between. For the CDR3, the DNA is TGTGCCAGCTCACCACCGGGCCCGCAGGCTGAAGCTTTCTTT. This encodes CASSPPGPQAEAFF.

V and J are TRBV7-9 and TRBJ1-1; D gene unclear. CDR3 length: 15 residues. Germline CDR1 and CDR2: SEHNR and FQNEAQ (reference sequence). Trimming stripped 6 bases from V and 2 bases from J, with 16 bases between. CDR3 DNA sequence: TGTGCCAGCAGACCGGGAGCCTTCTCAAACACTGAAGCTTTCTTT. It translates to CASRPGAFSNTEAFF.

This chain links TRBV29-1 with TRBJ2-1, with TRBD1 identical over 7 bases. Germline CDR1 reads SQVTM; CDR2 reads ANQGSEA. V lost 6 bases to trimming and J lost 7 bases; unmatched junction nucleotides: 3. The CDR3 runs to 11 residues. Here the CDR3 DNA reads TGCAGCGTCACAGGGGCAAATGAGCAGTTCTTC. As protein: CSVTGANEQFF.

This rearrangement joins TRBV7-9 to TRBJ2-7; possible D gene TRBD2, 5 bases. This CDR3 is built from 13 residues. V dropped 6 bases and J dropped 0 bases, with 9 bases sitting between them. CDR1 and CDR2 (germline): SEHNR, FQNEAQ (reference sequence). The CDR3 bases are TGTGCCAGCAGGTCGGACTCCTCCTACGAGCAGTACTTC. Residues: CASRSDSSYEQYF.

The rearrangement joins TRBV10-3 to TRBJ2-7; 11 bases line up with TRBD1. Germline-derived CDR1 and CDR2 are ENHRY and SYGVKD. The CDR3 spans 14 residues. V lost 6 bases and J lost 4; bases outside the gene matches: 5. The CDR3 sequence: CAISPGTGGYEQYF. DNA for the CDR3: TGTGCCATCAGCCCCGGGACAGGGGGATACGAGCAGTACTTC.

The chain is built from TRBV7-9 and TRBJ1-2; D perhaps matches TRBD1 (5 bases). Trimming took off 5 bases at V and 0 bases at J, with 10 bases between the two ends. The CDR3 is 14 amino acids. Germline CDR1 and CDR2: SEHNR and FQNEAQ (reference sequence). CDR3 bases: TGTGCCAGCAGCCCGGGGGTGCCTAACTATGGCTACACCTTC. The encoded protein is CASSPGVPNYGYTF.

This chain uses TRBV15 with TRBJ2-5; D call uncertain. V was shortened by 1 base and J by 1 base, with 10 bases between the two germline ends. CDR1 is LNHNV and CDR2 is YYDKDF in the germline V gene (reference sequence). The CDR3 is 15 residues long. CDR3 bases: TGTGCCACCAGCAGAGTACCCCAGGTCCAAGAGACCCAGTACTTC. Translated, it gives CATSRVPQVQETQYF. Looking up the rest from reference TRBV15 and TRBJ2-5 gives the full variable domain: DAMVIQNPRYQVTQFGKPVTLSCSQTLNHNVMYWYQQKSSQAPKLLFHYYDKDFNNEADTPDNFQSRRPNTSFCFLDIRSPGLGDTAMYLCATSRVPQVQETQYFGPGTRLLVL.

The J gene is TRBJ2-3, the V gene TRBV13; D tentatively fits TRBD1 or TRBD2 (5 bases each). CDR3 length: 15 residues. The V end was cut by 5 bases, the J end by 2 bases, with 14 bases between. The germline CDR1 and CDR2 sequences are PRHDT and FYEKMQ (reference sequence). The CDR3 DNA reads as TGTGCCAGCAGCCCCGACGGGACGCTCACAGATACGCAGTATTTT. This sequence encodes CASSPDGTLTDTQYF.

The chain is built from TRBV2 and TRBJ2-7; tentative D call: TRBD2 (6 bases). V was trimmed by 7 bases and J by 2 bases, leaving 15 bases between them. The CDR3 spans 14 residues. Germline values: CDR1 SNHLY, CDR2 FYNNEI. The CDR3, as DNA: TGTGCCAGCACGAGGGGACTTAACACCTACGAGCAGTACTTC. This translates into CASTRGLNTYEQYF.

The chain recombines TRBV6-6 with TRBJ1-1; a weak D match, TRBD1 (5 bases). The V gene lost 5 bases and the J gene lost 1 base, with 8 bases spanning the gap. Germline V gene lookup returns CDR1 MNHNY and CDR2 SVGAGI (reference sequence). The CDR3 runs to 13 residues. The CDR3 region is CASSLGGNTEAFF. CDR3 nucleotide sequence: TGTGCCAGCAGTCTCGGGGGGAACACTGAAGCTTTCTTT.

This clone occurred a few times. Here the CDR3 reads CASTTDGPAFF. In nucleotides, the CDR3 is TGTGCCAGCACCACGGATGGCCCCGCTTTCTTT. The chain has TRBV6-5 and TRBJ1-1; D is unresolved. CDR1 and CDR2 (germline): MNHEY, SVGAGI. The CDR3 totals 11 residues. V was trimmed by 7 bases and J by 11 bases, leaving 14 bases between them.

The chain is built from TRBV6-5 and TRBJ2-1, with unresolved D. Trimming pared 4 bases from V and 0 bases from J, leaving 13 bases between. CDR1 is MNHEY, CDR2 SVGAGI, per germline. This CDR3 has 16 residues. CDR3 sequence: CASSWHTVHSYNEQFF. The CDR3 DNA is TGTGCCAGCAGTTGGCATACAGTACACTCCTACAATGAGCAGTTCTTC.

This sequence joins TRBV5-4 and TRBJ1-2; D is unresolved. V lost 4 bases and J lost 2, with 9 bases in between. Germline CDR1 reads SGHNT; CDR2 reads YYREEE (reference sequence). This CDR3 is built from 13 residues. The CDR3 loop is CASSPPGNYGYTF. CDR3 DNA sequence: TGTGCCAGCAGCCCGCCGGGGAACTATGGCTACACCTTC.